This TCR beta chain was obtained from a study of T cells in Graves' hyperthyroidism and ophthalmopathy. Study overall: It was at initial diagnosis, before any treatment, that peripheral blood was collected.

Worth noting for this clonotype: A junction end diverges from the germline sequence, so it may reflect a read error.

Individuals with ophthalmopathy presented a Clinical Activity Score of at least 3, a NOSPECS grade of at least 4 and a duration under 3 months. Exclusion of a patient resulted from uncontrolled infection, other autoimmune disease, pregnancy or lactation. PBMCs were sourced from roughly 10 ml fresh peripheral blood. CDR1 is SGHAT, CDR2 FQNNGV, per germline. The CDR3 is 14 residues long. Template material for amplifying TCR beta CDR3 regions consisted of RNA transcripts. The primer set for the first-round RT-PCR of the TCR CDR3 was HTBI. From the multiplex PCR reads, TCRdb called clonotypes with MiXCR, one entry per CDR3 protein. The profile covers 390,000 or so distinct CDR3 sequences, with roughly 14% appearing a single time and under 15% taken by the ten largest.

The origin of this receptor is a young man with Graves' ophthalmopathy. V gene TRBV11-2 combines with J gene TRBJ2-7; no reliable D call. Material for sequencing was blood. The DNA for the CDR3 is TGCGCCAGCAGCCAAGACCCCGAGTCCTACGAGCAGTACTTC. Translated: CASSQDPESYEQYF.